Below are 28 T cell receptor beta chains sequenced from a single sample in a study of cytomegalovirus exposure and HLA in healthy donors. Researchers ran the PCR with 60 Vbeta and 13 Jbeta primers. Data came from immunoSEQ multiplex PCR; TCRdb stores just in-frame clones and leaves some out. Its table records about 200,000 clones. Source material: PBMCs. The receptors shown here come from a man aged 25 to 40 in good health and CMV-seronegative.

The rearrangement uses TRBV27 and TRBJ2-7; D is perhaps TRBD2 (5 bases). Trimming removed 3 bases at V and 4 bases at J, with 16 bases between. In germline, CDR1 is MNHEY, CDR2 SMNVEV (reference sequence). CDR3 length equals 15 residues. CDR3 sequence (DNA): TGTGCCAGCAGTTTTTGGGGTGACGGAGGATACGAGCAGTACTTC. Translation gives CASSFWGDGGYEQYF.

The chain employs TRBV18 and TRBJ2-2, with D maybe TRBD1 (6 bases). V lost 3 bases and J 8 bases, leaving 10 bases between the germline ends. The germline V gene has CDR1 KGHSH and CDR2 LQKENI. This CDR3 is built from 13 residues. CDR3 loop: CASSPLDRGELFF. The CDR3, as DNA: TGTGCCAGCTCACCCCTAGACAGGGGGGAGCTGTTTTTT. Full variable domain (rest looked up from reference TRBV18 and TRBJ2-2): NAGVMQNPRHLVRRRGQEARLRCSPMKGHSHVYWYRQLPEEGLKFMVYLQKENIIDESGMPKERFSAEFPKEGPSILRIQQVVRGDSAAYFCASSPLDRGELFFGEGSRLTVL.

The chain links TRBV6-5 to TRBJ2-7, with TRBD2 matching over 9 bases. The ends lost 6 bases at V and 0 bases at J; junction bases unmatched: 6. Per the germline V gene, CDR1 is MNHEY and CDR2 is SVGAGI. The CDR3 totals 15 residues. Here the CDR3 reads CASREREAFSYEQYF. The CDR3 DNA is TGTGCCAGCAGGGAGCGGGAGGCCTTCTCCTACGAGCAGTACTTC.

The rearrangement joins TRBV5-4 to TRBJ2-3; the D gene is possibly TRBD2 (6 bases). Per the germline V gene, CDR1 is SGHNT and CDR2 is YYREEE (reference sequence). This CDR3 region has 16 residues. Trimming left V 4 bases short and J 2 bases short, with 17 bases between. The CDR3: CASSLPGTQTTDTQYF. The DNA for the CDR3 is TGTGCCAGCAGCCTACCCGGGACTCAGACCACAGATACGCAGTATTTT.

The CDR3 region is CASSLDRRDAQYF. The CDR3 DNA reads as TGTGCCAGCAGCTTAGATAGGAGGGACGCGCAGTATTTT. V is TRBV7-2 and J is TRBJ2-3, with a tentative D call TRBD2 (6 bases). This CDR3 is built from 13 residues. The V end was cut by 1 base, the J end by 10 bases, with 12 bases between. CDR1 and CDR2 from the germline V gene are SGHTA and FQGNSA.

V usage is TRBV10-3 and J usage is TRBJ1-2; unclear D gene. The ends were cut back, 6 bases at V and 2 bases at J, with 4 bases in the middle. The CDR3 loop spans 11 amino acids. Germline V gene sequence: CDR1 ENHRY, CDR2 SYGVKD. CDR3 amino acids: CAISGNYGYTF. CDR3 nucleotide sequence: TGTGCCATCAGCGGGAACTATGGCTACACCTTC.

The chain links TRBV5-4 to TRBJ2-5, with 9 bases aligning to TRBD2. The J call is uncertain, as TRBJ2-7 better fits the DNA end. CDR3 length: 13 amino acids. CDR1 and CDR2 from the germline V gene are SGHNT and YYREEE (reference sequence). As DNA, the CDR3 is TGTGCCAGCAGCCCAGGACTAGCGAGCGAGCAGTACTTC. Protein sequence: CASSPGLASEQYF.

The rearrangement joins TRBV18 to TRBJ2-2; a weak D match, TRBD1 (5 bases). In germline, CDR1 is KGHSH, CDR2 LQKENI. This CDR3 has 17 residues. Trimming shortened V by 0 bases and J by 0 bases, and 11 bases separated the two germline ends. DNA for the CDR3: TGTGCCAGCTCACCACCGTCCAGGGCTTCGAACACCGGGGAGCTGTTTTTT. This encodes CASSPPSRASNTGELFF.

The rearrangement joins TRBV19 to TRBJ2-1; 7 bases match TRBD1. Germline V gene data show CDR1 as LNHDA and CDR2 as SQIVND (reference sequence). Losses at the gene ends were 5 bases for V and 8 bases for J; bases not matched to a gene: 9. CDR3 length: 14 amino acids. The CDR3 region has the DNA TGTGCCAGTAGTGACGACAGGGCTGTCTATGAGCAGTTCTTC. This translates into CASSDDRAVYEQFF.

The chain combines TRBV2 with TRBJ2-7; TRBD1 matches 9 bases. Germline CDR1 and CDR2: SNHLY and FYNNEI. The CDR3 consists of 14 residues. V lost 6 bases to trimming and J lost 4 bases; unmatched junction nucleotides: 7. CDR3 DNA: TGTGCCAGCAGCCGGTCCGGGACAGGGTACGAGCAGTACTTC. Amino acid sequence: CASSRSGTGYEQYF.

The genes are TRBV10-2 and TRBJ1-2; D call uncertain. This CDR3 has 13 residues. Per the germline V gene, CDR1 is WSHSY and CDR2 is SAAADI. With 3 bases removed from V and 5 bases from J, the gap between germline ends came to 10 bases. CDR3 residues: CASSETADYGYTF. The CDR3 DNA follows: TGCGCCAGCAGTGAAACAGCAGATTATGGCTACACCTTC.

The chain is built from TRBV10-1 and TRBJ2-1; no clear D gene. Germline-derived CDR1 and CDR2 are WNHNN and SYGVQD (reference sequence). The CDR3 totals 13 residues. The V gene lost 5 bases and the J gene lost 9 bases, with 14 bases spanning the gap. The CDR3 nucleotides are TGCGCCAGCAGTAACTCCCTTCTAGGTGAGCAGTTCTTC. Encoded protein: CASSNSLLGEQFF.

The genes are TRBV6-4 and TRBJ1-1; TRBD1 might be the D (5 bases). This CDR3 region has 13 residues. Trimming shortened V by 4 bases and J by 3 bases, and 9 bases separated the two germline ends. Germline assignment: CDR1 MRHNA and CDR2 SNTAGT. The CDR3 bases are TGTGCCAGCAGTGTGGAAGGGGACACTGAAGCTTTCTTT. It encodes CASSVEGDTEAFF.

V is TRBV7-2 and J is TRBJ2-7; a weak D match, TRBD1 (6 bases). This CDR3 is built from 14 residues. Trimming took 4 bases from V and 2 from J, leaving 12 bases between them. The V gene's germline CDR1 is SGHTA and CDR2 FQGNSA. The CDR3 loop reads CASSSTGNPYEQYF. The CDR3 bases are TGTGCCAGCAGCTCGACAGGAAACCCCTACGAGCAGTACTTC.

The rearrangement joins TRBV18 to TRBJ1-6; D perhaps matches TRBD1 (5 bases). Germline V CDR1 and CDR2: KGHSH, LQKENI. V dropped 5 bases and J dropped 0 bases, with 8 bases sitting between them. The CDR3 runs 15 residues. The CDR3 nucleotides read TGTGCCAGCTCATACGACAGCTCCTATAATTCACCCCTCCACTTT. Its translation: CASSYDSSYNSPLHF. The full variable domain, completed using reference TRBV18 and TRBJ1-6, is NAGVMQNPRHLVRRRGQEARLRCSPMKGHSHVYWYRQLPEEGLKFMVYLQKENIIDESGMPKERFSAEFPKEGPSILRIQQVVRGDSAAYFCASSYDSSYNSPLHFGNGTRLTVT.

This chain's CDR3 is CASSQISTLSYEQYF. CDR3 in DNA: TGTGCCAGCAGTCAAATATCGACACTCTCCTACGAGCAGTACTTC. V usage is TRBV28 and J usage is TRBJ2-7; D is unresolved. The CDR3 totals 15 residues. Trimming took off 5 bases at V and 0 bases at J, with 14 bases between the two ends. Germline values: CDR1 MDHEN, CDR2 SYDVKM.

The genes are TRBV30 and TRBJ2-7; the match to TRBD2 covers 9 bases. Looked up from germline, CDR1 is GTSNPN and CDR2 is SVGIG (reference sequence). CDR3 length: 14 amino acids. J gave up 2 bases and V 2 bases, and 4 bases lay outside the gene matches. The CDR3 region is CAWSKTSGTYEQYF. In DNA form, the CDR3 reads TGTGCCTGGAGTAAGACTAGCGGAACCTACGAGCAGTACTTC.

This chain connects TRBV7-7 to TRBJ2-2; a possible D gene is TRBD1 (6 bases). Trimming cost V 5 bases and J 1 base, with 8 bases left between them. CDR1 is SSHAT, CDR2 FNYEAQ, per germline (reference sequence). The CDR3 is 14 amino acids. The CDR3 is CASSQGQNTGELFF. The CDR3 DNA sequence: TGTGCCAGCAGCCAGGGACAGAACACCGGGGAGCTGTTTTTT.

The chain links TRBV18 to TRBJ2-7, with no clear D. Per the germline V gene, CDR1 is KGHSH and CDR2 is LQKENI. The CDR3 spans 14 residues. V was trimmed by 3 bases and J by 2 bases, leaving 11 bases between them. The CDR3 region is CASSPAPRPYEQYF. The DNA of the CDR3 is TGTGCCAGCTCACCCGCGCCTCGCCCCTACGAGCAGTACTTC. The variable domain in full, completed from reference TRBV18 and TRBJ2-7, reads NAGVMQNPRHLVRRRGQEARLRCSPMKGHSHVYWYRQLPEEGLKFMVYLQKENIIDESGMPKERFSAEFPKEGPSILRIQQVVRGDSAAYFCASSPAPRPYEQYFGPGTRLTVT.

The chain employs TRBV19 and TRBJ1-5; D is perhaps TRBD1 (6 bases). The CDR3 has 14 amino acids. V was pared by 8 bases and J by 1 base, with 12 bases between. CDR1 is LNHDA and CDR2 is SQIVND in the germline V gene (reference sequence). CDR3 sequence reads: CASGGARSNQPQHF. For the CDR3, the DNA is TGTGCCAGTGGGGGGGCGCGGAGCAATCAGCCCCAGCATTTT.

The chain couples TRBV25-1 to TRBJ2-7; 9 bases line up with TRBD1. The J segment lost 5 bases and the V segment lost 5 bases, leaving 7 bases of the junction unmatched. From germline, CDR1 is MGHDK and CDR2 SYGVNS. The CDR3 sequence is 14 residues long. The CDR3 loop is CASSSGTGLHEQYF. The DNA of the CDR3 is TGTGCCAGCAGTTCCGGGACAGGGCTCCACGAGCAGTACTTC.

This chain uses TRBV18 with TRBJ2-2, with no clear D. V lost 1 base and J 1 base, leaving 7 bases between the germline ends. Germline V gene lookup returns CDR1 KGHSH and CDR2 LQKENI. The CDR3 runs to 15 residues. This CDR3 is CASSPLRKNTGELFF. The CDR3 DNA is TGTGCCAGCTCACCACTTAGAAAGAACACCGGGGAGCTGTTTTTT.

This chain joins TRBV7-8 and TRBJ1-1; D is undetermined. Germline-derived CDR1 and CDR2 are SGHVS and FQNEAQ. Between the trimmed V and J ends, which lost 1 base and 1 base, there was a span of 10 bases. The length of the CDR3 is 15 residues. The chain's CDR3 is CASSLVRGPNTEAFF. The CDR3 DNA sequence: TGTGCCAGCAGCTTAGTGCGGGGTCCGAACACTGAAGCTTTCTTT.

The chain employs TRBV25-1 and TRBJ1-1; 9 bases line up with TRBD1. J gave up 0 bases and V 9 bases, and 8 bases lay outside the gene matches. This CDR3 has 15 residues. CDR1 MGHDK and CDR2 SYGVNS come from the germline V gene. The CDR3 DNA is TGTGCCAGTACCGGGACAGGGTTCATGAACACTGAAGCTTTCTTT. This encodes CASTGTGFMNTEAFF.

The chain employs TRBV19 and TRBJ1-1; the match to TRBD1 covers 7 bases. The CDR3 is made up of 15 amino acids. Germline V CDR1 and CDR2: LNHDA, SQIVND (reference sequence). V was pared by 0 bases and J by 6 bases, with 7 bases of the junction left unmatched. CDR3 sequence (DNA): TGTGCCAGTAGTATAGAGGAGGGGGCTTATGCTGAAGCTTTCTTT. Its protein product is CASSIEEGAYAEAFF.

V usage is TRBV5-1 and J usage is TRBJ2-7; 9 nucleotides match TRBD2. J gave up 2 bases and V 0 bases, and 6 bases lay outside the gene matches. The CDR3 loop spans 16 amino acids. Germline-derived CDR1 and CDR2 are SGHRS and YFSETQ. This CDR3 is CASSLGSSGRAYEQYF. CDR3 bases: TGCGCCAGCAGCTTGGGGAGTAGCGGGAGAGCCTACGAGCAGTACTTC.

The chain is built from TRBV5-4 and TRBJ2-1, with D possibly TRBD2 on 5 matching bases. Trimming removed 6 bases from V and 0 bases from J, with 13 bases in between. Germline V gene sequence: CDR1 SGHNT, CDR2 YYREEE (reference sequence). CDR3 length equals 15 residues. In DNA form, the CDR3 reads TGTGCCAGCACCCAGGACTCCCGCTCCTACAATGAGCAGTTCTTC. Translating it yields CASTQDSRSYNEQFF.

CDR3 sequence: CASSQGQGNQPQHF. The CDR3 nucleotides are TGTGCCAGCAGCCAGGGACAGGGCAATCAGCCCCAGCATTTT. The J gene is TRBJ1-5, the V gene TRBV7-6; 8 positions match TRBD1. The germline CDR1 and CDR2 sequences are SGHVS and FNYEAQ. The trim removed 5 bases at V and 2 bases at J, leaving 2 bases unmatched. This CDR3 region has 14 residues. Filled out from reference TRBV7-6 and TRBJ1-5, the complete variable domain reads GAGVSQSPRYKVTKRGQDVALRCDPISGHVSLYWYRQALGQGPEFLTYFNYEAQQDKSGLPNDRFSAERPEGSISTLTIQRTEQRDSAMYRCASSQGQGNQPQHFGDGTRLSIL.